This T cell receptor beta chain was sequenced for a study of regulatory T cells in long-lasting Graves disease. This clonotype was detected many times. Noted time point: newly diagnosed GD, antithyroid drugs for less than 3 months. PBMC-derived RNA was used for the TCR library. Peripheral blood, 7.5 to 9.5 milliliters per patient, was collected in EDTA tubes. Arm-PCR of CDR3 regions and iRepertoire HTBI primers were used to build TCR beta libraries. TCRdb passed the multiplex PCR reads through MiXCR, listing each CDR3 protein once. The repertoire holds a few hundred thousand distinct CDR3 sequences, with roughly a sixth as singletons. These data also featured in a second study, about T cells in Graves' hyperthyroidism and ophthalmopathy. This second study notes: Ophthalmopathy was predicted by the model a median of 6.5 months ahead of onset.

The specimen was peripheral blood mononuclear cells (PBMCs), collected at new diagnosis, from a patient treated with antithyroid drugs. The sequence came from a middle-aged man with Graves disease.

The CDR3 bases are TGCGCCAGCACTCCCCGGGGTCCGGAAAATTCACCCCTCCACTTT. As protein: CASTPRGPENSPLHF. The chain recombines TRBV5-1 with TRBJ1-6; D gene uncertain. V shed 6 bases and J shed 7 bases, with 17 bases lying between them. Germline V gene lookup returns CDR1 SGHRS and CDR2 YFSETQ. This CDR3 spans 15 amino acids.